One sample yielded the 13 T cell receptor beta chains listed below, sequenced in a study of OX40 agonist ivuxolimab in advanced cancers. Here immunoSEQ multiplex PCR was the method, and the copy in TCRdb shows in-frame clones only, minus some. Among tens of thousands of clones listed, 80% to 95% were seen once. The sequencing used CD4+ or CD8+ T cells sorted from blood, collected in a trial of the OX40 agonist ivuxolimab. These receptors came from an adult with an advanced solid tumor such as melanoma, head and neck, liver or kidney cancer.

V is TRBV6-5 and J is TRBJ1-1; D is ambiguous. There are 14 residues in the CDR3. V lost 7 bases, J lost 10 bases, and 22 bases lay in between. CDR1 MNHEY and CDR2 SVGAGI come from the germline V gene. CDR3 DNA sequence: TGTGCCAGCAATAGCCATACCAGCCCCTCGGGAGCTTTCTTT. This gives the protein CASNSHTSPSGAFF.

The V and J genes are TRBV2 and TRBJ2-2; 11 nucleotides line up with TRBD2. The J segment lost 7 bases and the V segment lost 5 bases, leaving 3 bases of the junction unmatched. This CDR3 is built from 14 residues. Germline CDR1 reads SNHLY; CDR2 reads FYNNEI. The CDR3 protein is CASSPLAGGGELFF. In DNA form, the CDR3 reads TGTGCCAGCAGTCCGCTAGCGGGGGGCGGGGAGCTGTTTTTT.

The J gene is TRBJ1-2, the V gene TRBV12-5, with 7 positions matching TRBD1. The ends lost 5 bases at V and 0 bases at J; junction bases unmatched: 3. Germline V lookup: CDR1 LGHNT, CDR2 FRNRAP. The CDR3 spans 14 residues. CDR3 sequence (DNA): TGTGCTAGTGGTCGACAGGGTTCTAACTATGGCTACACCTTC. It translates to CASGRQGSNYGYTF.

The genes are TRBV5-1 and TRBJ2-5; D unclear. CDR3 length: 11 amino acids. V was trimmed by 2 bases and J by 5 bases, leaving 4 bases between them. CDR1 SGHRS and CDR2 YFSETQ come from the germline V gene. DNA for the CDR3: TGCGCCAGCAGCTTTGACGAGACCCAGTACTTC. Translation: CASSFDETQYF.

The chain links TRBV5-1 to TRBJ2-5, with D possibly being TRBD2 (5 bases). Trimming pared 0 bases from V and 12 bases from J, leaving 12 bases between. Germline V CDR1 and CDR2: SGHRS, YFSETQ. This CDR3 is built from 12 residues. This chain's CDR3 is CASSLDAGAEYF. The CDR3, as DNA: TGCGCCAGCAGCTTGGATGCGGGCGCCGAGTACTTC.

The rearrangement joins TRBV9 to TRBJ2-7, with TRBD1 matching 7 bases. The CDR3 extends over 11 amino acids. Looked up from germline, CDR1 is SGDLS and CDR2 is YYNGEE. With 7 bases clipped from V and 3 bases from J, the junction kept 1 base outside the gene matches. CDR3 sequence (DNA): TGTGCCAGCGGGGACAGCTACGAGCAGTACTTC. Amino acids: CASGDSYEQYF. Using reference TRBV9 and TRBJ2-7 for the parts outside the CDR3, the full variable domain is DSGVTQTPKHLITATGQRVTLRCSPRSGDLSVYWYQQSLDQGLQFLIQYYNGEERAKGNILERFSAQQFPDLHSELNLSSLELGDSALYFCASGDSYEQYFGPGTRLTVT.

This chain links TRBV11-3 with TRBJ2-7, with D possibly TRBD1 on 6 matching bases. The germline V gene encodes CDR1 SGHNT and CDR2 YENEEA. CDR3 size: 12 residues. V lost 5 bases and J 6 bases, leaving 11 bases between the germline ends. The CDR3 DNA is TGTGCCAGCAGCCCCACAGGGATCGAGCAGTACTTC. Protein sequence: CASSPTGIEQYF.

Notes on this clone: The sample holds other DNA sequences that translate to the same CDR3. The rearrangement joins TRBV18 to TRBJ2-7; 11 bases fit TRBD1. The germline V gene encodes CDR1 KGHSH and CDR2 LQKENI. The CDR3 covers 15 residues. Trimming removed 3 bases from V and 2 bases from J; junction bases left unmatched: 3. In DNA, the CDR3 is TGTGCCAGCTCACCGCCGGGACAGGGGGCCTACGAGCAGTACTTC. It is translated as CASSPPGQGAYEQYF.

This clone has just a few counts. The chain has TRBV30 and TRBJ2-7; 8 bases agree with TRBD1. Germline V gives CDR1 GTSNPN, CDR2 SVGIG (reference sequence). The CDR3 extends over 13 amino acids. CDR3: CAGLGQGTGEQYF. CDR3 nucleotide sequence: TGTGCGGGCCTAGGACAGGGAACGGGCGAGCAGTACTTC.

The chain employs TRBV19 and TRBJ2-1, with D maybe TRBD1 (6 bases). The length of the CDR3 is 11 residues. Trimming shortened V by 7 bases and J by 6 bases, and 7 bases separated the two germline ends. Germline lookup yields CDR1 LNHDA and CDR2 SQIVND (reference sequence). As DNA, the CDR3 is TGTGCCAGTACGGACAGCAATGAGCAGTTCTTC. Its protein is CASTDSNEQFF.

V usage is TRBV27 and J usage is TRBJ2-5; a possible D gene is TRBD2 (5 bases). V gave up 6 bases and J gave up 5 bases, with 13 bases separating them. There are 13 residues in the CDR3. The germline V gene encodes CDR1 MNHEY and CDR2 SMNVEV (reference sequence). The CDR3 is CASSPGRGETQYF. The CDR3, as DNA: TGTGCCAGCAGCCCAGGACGCGGGGAGACCCAGTACTTC.

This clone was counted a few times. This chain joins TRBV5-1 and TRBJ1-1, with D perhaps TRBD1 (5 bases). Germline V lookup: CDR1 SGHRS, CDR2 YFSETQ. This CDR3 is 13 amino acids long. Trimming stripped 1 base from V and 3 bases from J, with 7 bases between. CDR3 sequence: CASSLIGDTEAFF. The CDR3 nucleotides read TGCGCCAGCAGCTTGATAGGGGACACTGAAGCTTTCTTT.

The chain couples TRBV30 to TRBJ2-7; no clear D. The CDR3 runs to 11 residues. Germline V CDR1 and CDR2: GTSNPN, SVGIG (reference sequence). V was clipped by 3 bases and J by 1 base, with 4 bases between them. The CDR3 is CAWRVSYEQYF. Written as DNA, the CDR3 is TGTGCCTGGAGAGTATCCTACGAGCAGTACTTC.